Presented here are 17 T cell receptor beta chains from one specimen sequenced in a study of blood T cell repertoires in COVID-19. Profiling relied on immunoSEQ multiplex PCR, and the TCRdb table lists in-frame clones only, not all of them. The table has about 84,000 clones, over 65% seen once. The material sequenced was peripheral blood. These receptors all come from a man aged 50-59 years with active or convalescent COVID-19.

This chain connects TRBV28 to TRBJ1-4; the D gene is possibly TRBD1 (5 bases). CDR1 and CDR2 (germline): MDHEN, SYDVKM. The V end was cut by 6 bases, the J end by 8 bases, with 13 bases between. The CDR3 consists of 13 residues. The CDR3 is CASRGGEMEKLFF. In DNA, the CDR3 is TGTGCCAGCAGGGGGGGGGAGATGGAAAAACTGTTTTTT.

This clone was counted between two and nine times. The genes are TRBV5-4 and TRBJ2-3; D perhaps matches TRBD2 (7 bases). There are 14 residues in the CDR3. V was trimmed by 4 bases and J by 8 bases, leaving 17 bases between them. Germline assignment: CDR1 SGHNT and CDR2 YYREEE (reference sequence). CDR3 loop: CASSLGGLQITQYF. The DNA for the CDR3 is TGTGCCAGCAGCCTGGGGGGGCTGCAGATTACGCAGTATTTT.

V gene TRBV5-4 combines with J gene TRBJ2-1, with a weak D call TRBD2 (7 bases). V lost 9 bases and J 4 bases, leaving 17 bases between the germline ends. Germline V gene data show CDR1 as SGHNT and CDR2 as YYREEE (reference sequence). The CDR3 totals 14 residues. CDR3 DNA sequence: TGTGCCATTGCGGGGCGGGGGCTTTACAATGAGCAGTTCTTC. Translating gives CAIAGRGLYNEQFF.

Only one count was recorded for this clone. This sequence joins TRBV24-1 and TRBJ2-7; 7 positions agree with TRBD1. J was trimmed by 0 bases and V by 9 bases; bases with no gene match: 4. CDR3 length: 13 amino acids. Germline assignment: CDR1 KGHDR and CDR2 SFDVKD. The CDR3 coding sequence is TGTGCCACCGCGGACAGGAGCTCCTACGAGCAGTACTTC. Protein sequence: CATADRSSYEQYF.

CDR3 residues: CAWNRGEGNEQFF. The CDR3 DNA is TGTGCCTGGAATCGGGGGGAAGGCAATGAGCAGTTCTTC. V and J are TRBV30 and TRBJ2-1, with 7 bases aligning to TRBD2. CDR3 length equals 13 residues. J gave up 6 bases and V 4 bases, and 6 bases lay outside the gene matches. Germline V CDR1 and CDR2: GTSNPN, SVGIG (reference sequence).

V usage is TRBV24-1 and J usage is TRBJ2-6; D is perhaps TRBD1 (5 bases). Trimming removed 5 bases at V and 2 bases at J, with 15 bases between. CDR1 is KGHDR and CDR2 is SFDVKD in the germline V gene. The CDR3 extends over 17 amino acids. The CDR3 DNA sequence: TGTGCCACCAGTGGACCGACAGAGCAAACTGGGGCCAACGTCCTGACTTTC. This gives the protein CATSGPTEQTGANVLTF.

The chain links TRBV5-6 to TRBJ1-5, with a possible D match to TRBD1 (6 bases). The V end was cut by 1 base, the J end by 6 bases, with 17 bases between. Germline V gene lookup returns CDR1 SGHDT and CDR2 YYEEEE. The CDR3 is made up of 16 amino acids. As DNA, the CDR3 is TGTGCCAGCAGCTTGTCTGGCAGGGGTAAGGGTCAGCCCCAGCATTTT. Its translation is CASSLSGRGKGQPQHF.

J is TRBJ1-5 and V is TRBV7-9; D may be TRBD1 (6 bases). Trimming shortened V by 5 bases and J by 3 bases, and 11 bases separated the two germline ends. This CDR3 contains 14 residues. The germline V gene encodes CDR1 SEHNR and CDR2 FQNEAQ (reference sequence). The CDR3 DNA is TGTGCCAGCAGCCAAGACAGGATCAATCAGCCCCAGCATTTT. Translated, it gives CASSQDRINQPQHF.

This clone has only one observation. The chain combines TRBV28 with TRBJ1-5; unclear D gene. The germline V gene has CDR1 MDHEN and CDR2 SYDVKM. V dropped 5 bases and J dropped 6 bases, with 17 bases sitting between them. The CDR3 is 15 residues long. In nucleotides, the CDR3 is TGTGCCAGCAGTCTGGTGGGAGGGCGTCCTCAGCCCCAGCATTTT. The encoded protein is CASSLVGGRPQPQHF.

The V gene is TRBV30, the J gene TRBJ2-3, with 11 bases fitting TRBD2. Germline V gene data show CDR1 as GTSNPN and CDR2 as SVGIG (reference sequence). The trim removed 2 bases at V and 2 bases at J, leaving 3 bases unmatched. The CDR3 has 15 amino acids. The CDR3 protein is CAWSTSGGVTDTQYF. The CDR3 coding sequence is TGTGCCTGGAGTACTAGCGGGGGCGTCACAGATACGCAGTATTTT.

CDR3 coding DNA: TGTGCCAGCAGCGCCCAGAGGGCCGCTGGGATTGAGCAGTACTTC. Protein sequence: CASSAQRAAGIEQYF. The chain combines TRBV9 with TRBJ2-7, with D possibly being TRBD2 (5 bases). Looked up from germline, CDR1 is SGDLS and CDR2 is YYNGEE. The CDR3 runs to 15 residues. Trimming removed 3 bases at V and 7 bases at J, with 20 bases between.

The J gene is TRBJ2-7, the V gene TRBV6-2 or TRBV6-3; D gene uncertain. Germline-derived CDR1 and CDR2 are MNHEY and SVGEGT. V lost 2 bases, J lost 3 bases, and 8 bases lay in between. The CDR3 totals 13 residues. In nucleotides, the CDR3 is TGTGCCAGCAGTTACGCGGCGAGCTACGAGCAGTACTTC. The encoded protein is CASSYAASYEQYF.

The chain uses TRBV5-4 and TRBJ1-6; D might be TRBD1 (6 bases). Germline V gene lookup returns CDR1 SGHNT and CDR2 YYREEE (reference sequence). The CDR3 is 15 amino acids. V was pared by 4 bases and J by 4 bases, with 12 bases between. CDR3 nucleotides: TGTGCCAGCAGCGCCGGGACACTTTATAATTCACCCCTCCACTTT. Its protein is CASSAGTLYNSPLHF.

The CDR3 is CASSIDGEVTEAFF. In nucleotides, the CDR3 is TGTGCCAGTAGTATAGACGGCGAGGTTACTGAAGCTTTCTTT. This sequence joins TRBV19 and TRBJ1-1; no reliable D call. V was trimmed by 0 bases and J by 5 bases, leaving 10 bases between them. Per germline, CDR1 LNHDA and CDR2 SQIVND (reference sequence). CDR3 length: 14 amino acids.

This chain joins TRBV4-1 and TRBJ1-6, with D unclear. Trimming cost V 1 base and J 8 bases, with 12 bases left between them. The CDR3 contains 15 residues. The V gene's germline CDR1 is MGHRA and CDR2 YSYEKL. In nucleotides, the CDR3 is TGCGCCAGCAGCCAAGTTCCCGGGGAAGATTCACCCCTCCACTTT. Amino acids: CASSQVPGEDSPLHF.

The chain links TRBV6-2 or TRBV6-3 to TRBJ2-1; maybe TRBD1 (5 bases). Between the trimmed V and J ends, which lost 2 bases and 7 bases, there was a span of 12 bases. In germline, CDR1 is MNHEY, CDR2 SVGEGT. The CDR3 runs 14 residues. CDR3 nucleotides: TGTGCCAGCAGTTACGAAGGGGCGCTTAATGAGCAGTTCTTC. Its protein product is CASSYEGALNEQFF.

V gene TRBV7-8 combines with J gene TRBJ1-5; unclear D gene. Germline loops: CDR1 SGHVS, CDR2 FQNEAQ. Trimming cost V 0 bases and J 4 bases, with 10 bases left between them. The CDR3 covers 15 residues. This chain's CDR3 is CASSLAKPGNQPQHF. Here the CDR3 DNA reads TGTGCCAGCAGCTTAGCCAAACCGGGTAATCAGCCCCAGCATTTT. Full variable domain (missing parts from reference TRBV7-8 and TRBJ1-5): GAGVSQSPRYKVAKRGQDVALRCDPISGHVSLFWYQQALGQGPEFLTYFQNEAQLDKSGLPSDRFFAERPEGSVSTLKIQRTQQEDSAVYLCASSLAKPGNQPQHFGDGTRLSIL.